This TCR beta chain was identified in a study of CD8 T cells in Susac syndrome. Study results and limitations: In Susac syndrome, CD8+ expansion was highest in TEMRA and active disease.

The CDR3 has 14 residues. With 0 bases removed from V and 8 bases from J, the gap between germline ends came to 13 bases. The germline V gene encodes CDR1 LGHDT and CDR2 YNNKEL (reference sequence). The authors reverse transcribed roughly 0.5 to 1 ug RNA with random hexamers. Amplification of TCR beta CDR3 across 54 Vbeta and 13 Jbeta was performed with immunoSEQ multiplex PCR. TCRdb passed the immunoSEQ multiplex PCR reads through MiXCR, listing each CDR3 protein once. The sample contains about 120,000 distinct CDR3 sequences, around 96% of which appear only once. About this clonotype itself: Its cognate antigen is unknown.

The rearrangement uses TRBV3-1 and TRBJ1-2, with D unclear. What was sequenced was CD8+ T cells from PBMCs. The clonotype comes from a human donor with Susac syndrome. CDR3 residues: CASSQDFSLDGYTF. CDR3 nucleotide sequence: TGTGCCAGCAGCCAAGATTTCAGCCTGGACGGCTACACCTTC.